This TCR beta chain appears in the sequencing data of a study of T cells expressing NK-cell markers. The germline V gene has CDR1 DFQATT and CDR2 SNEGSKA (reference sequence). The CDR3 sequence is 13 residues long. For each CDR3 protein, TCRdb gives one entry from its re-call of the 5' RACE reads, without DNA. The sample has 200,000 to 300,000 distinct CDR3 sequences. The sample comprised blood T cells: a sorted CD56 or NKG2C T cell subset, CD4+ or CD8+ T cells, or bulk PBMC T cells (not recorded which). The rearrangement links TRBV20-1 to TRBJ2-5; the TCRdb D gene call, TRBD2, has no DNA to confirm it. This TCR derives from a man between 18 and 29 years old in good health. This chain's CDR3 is CSARLAGQETQYF.